This TCR beta chain was recovered during a study of cytomegalovirus exposure and HLA in healthy donors. Study-wide results and limits: Later on, a genetic analysis was performed. It linked a missense variant in DCLRE1C with V- and J-gene trimming of TCR beta. The later analysis indicated that the majority of CMV-associated TCR beta chains appeared HLA-restricted.

The PCR made use of 60 Vbeta and 13 Jbeta primers. The protocol was immunoSEQ multiplex PCR, while the TCRdb copy is restricted to in-frame clones and leaves out a portion. The sample records 200,000 or so clones, approximately 82% being singletons. Turning to this clone: Its antigen is not identified.

The sequenced sample was PBMCs. The receptor comes from a male donor in good health and CMV-seronegative.

The CDR3 coding sequence is TGCACCAGCAGCCCCTCCCCCGAGCAGTACTTC. It yields the protein CTSSPSPEQYF. V and J are TRBV1 and TRBJ2-7; the D call in the table, TRBD2, was not verified against the DNA. TRBV1 is designated a pseudogene. The CDR3 consists of 11 residues.